This T cell receptor beta chain derives from a study of cytomegalovirus exposure and HLA in healthy donors. This clone was counted between two and nine times. The PCR was carried out with 60 Vbeta primers and 13 Jbeta primers. Original data processing: Later analysis identified 88 million or so unique TCR beta chains, 9 million to 13 million shared. The table came from immunoSEQ multiplex PCR; TCRdb's copy has only in-frame clones and leaves some out. V, J and clone size were drawn from that table, and D and trimming were deduced from the DNA. The repertoire holds about 200,000 clones, with more than 75% as singletons. This TCR came from a woman aged 25 to 39 in good health and CMV-seropositive. The sample was PBMCs.

CDR3 loop: CASSFRGGTEAFF. As DNA, the CDR3 is TGTGCCAGCAGCTTTAGGGGGGGCACTGAAGCTTTCTTT. The chain has TRBV11-2 and TRBJ1-1; TRBD1 is a possible D gene (6 bases). Trimming pared 3 bases from V and 4 bases from J, leaving 9 bases between. CDR1 and CDR2 (germline): SGHAT, FQNNGV. The CDR3 length is 13 residues. The entire variable domain, with the rest obtained from reference TRBV11-2 and TRBJ1-1, is as follows: EAGVAQSPRYKIIEKRQSVAFWCNPISGHATLYWYQQILGQGPKLLIQFQNNGVVDDSQLPKDRFSAERLKGVDSTLKIQPAKLEDSAVYLCASSFRGGTEAFFGQGTRLTVV.